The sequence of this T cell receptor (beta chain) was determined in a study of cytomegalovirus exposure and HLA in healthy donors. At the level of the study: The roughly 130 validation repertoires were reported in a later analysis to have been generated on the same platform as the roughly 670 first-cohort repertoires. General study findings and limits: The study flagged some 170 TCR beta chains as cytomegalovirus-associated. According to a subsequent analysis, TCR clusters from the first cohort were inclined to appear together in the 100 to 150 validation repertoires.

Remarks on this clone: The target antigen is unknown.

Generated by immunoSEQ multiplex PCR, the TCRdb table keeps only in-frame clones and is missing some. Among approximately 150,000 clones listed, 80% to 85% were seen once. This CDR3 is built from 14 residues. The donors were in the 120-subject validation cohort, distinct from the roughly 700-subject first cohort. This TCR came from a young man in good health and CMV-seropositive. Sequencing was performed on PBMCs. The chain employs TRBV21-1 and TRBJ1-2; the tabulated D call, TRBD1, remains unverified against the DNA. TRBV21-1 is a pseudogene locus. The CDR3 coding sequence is TGTGCCAGCGACGGTTCGGCAGGGGCCTATGGCTACACCTTC. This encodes CASDGSAGAYGYTF.